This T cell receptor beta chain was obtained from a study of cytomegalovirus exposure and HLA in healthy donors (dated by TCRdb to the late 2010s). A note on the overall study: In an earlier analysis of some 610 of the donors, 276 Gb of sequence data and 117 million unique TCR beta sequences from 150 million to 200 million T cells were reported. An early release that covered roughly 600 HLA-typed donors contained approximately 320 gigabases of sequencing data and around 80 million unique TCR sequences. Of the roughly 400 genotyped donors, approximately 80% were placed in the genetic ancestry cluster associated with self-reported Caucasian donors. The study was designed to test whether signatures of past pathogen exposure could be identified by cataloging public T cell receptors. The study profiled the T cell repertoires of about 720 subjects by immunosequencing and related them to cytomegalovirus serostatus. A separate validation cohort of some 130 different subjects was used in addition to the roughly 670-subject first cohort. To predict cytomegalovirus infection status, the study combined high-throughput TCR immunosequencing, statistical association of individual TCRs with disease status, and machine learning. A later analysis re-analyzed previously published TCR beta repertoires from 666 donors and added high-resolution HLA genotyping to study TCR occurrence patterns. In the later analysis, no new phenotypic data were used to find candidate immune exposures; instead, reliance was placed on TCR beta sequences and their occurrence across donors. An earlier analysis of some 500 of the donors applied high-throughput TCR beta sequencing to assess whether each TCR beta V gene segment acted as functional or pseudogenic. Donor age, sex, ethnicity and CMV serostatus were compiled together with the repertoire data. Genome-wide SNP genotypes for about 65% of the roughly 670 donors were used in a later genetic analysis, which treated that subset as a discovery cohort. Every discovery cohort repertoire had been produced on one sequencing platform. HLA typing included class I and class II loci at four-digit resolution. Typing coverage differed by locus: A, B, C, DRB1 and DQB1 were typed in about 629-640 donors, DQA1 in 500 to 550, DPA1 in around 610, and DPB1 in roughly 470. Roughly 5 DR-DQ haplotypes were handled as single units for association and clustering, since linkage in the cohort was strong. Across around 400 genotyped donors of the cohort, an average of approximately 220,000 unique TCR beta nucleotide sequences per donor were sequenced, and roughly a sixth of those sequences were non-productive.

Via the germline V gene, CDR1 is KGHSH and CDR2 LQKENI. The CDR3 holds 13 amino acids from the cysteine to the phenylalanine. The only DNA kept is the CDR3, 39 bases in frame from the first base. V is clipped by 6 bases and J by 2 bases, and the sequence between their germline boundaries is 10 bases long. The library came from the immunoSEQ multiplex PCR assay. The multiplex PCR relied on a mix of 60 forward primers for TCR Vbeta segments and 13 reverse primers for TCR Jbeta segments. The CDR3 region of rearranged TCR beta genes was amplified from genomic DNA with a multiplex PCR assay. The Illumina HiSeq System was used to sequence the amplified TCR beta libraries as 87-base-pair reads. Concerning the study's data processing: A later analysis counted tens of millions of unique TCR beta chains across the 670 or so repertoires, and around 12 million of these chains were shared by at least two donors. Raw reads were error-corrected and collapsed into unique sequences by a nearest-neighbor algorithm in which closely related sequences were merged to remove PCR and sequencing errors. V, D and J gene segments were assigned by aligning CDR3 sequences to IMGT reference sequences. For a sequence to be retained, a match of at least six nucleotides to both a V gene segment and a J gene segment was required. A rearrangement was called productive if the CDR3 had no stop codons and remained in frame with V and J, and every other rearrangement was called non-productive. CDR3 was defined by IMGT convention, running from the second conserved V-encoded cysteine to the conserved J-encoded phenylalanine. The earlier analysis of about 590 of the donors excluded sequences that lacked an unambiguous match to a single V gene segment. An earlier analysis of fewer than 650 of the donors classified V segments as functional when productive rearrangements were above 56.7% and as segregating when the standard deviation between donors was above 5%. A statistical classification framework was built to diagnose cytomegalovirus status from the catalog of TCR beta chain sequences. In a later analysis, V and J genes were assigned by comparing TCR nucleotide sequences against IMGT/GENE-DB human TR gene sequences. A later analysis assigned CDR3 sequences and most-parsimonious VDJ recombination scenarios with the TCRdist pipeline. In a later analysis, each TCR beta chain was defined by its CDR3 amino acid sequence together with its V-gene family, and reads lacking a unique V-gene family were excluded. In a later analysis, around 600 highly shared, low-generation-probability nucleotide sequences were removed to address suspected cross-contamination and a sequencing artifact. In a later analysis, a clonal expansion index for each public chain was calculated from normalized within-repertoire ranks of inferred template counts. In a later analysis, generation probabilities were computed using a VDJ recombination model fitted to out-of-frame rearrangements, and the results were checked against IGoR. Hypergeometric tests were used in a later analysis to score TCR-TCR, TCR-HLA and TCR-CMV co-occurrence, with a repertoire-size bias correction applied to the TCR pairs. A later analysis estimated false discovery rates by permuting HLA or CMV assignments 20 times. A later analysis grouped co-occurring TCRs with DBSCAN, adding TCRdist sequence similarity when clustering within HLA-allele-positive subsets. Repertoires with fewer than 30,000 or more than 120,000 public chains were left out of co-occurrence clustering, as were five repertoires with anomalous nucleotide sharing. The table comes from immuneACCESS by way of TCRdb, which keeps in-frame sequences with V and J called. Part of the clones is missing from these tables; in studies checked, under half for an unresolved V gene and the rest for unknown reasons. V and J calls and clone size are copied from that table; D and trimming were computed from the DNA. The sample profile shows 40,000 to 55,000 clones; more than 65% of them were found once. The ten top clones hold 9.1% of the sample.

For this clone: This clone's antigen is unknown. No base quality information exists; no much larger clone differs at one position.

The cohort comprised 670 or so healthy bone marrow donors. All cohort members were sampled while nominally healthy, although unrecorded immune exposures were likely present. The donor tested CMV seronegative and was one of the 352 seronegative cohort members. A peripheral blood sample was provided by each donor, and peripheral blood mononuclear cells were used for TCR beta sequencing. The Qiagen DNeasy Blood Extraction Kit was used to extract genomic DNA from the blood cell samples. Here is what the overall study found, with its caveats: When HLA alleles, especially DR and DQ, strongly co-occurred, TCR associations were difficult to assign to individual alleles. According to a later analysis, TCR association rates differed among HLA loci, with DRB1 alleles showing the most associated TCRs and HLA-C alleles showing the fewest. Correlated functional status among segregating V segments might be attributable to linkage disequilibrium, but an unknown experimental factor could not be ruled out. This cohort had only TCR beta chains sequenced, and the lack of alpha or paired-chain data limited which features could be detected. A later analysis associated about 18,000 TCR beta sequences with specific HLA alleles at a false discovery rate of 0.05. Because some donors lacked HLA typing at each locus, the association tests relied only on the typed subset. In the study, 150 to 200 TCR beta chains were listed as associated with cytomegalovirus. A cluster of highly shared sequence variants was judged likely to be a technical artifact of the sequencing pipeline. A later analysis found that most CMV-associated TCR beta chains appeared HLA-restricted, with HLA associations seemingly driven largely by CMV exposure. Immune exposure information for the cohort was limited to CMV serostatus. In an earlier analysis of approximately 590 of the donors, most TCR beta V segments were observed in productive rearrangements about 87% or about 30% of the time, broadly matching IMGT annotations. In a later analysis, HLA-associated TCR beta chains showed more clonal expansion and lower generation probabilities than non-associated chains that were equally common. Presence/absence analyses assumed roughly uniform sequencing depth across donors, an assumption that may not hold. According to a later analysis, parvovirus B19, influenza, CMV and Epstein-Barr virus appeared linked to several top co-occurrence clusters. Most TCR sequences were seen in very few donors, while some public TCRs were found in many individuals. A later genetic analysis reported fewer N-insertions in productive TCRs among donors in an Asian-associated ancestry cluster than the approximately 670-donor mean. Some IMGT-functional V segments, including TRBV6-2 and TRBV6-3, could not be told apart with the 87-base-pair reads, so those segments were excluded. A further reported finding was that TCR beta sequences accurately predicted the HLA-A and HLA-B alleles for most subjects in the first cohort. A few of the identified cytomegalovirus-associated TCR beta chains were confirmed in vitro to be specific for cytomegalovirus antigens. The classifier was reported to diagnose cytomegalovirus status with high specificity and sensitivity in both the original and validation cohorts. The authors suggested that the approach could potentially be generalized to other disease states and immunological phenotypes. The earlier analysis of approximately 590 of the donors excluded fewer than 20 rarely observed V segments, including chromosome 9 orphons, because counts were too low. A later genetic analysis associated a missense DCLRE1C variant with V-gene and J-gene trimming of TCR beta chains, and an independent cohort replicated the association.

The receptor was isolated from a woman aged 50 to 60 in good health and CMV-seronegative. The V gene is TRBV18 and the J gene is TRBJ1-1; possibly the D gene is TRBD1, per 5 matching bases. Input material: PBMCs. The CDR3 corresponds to CASSLGGNTEAFF. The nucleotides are TGTGCCAGCTCCCTCGGGGGTAACACTGAAGCTTTCTTT. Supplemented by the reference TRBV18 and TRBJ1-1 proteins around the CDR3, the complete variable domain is NAGVMQNPRHLVRRRGQEARLRCSPMKGHSHVYWYRQLPEEGLKFMVYLQKENIIDESGMPKERFSAEFPKEGPSILRIQQVVRGDSAAYFCASSLGGNTEAFFGQGTRLTVV.